This T cell receptor (beta chain) is drawn from a study of blood T cell repertoires in COVID-19. Study-level background: The United States, Italy and Spain were the sources of the acute and convalescent COVID-19 samples. Nucleic acid was either cDNA or gDNA, and it came from T cells, B-cell-depleted T cells, or PBMCs.

Some clones are missing from TCRdb's copy, which holds only in-frame ones; the method was immunoSEQ multiplex PCR. The data contain approximately 200,000 clones, just under 90% of them singletons. This TCR came from a young man who had recovered from COVID-19. Specimen: PBMCs or T cells enriched from blood (not recorded which).

The CDR3 is CASSQEGTGGTEAFF. Here the CDR3 DNA reads TGCGCCAGCAGCCAAGAGGGGACAGGTGGAACTGAAGCTTTCTTT. The gene calls are TRBV4-3 and TRBJ1-1; TRBD1 matches 8 bases. The CDR3 sequence is 15 residues long. The germline gives CDR1 LGHNA, CDR2 YSLEER. V trimming: 0 bases; J trimming: 5 bases; junction bases outside the gene matches: 5.